Below are 27 T cell receptor beta chains sequenced from a single sample in a study of T cell responses to AZD1222 COVID-19 vaccine. Repertoires were generated with immunoSEQ multiplex PCR, while TCRdb's copy carries only in-frame clones and drops some. Here the sample spans around 140,000 clones, 80% to 95% being singletons. Sample: peripheral blood, taken 28 days after the second AZD1222 dose. The receptors here all came from an adult who received the AZD1222 COVID-19 vaccine.

The chain joins TRBV15 to TRBJ1-4; 7 nucleotides line up with TRBD1. The CDR3 loop spans 15 amino acids. V lost 3 bases, J lost 7 bases, and 8 bases stayed unmatched. CDR1 and CDR2 (germline): LNHNV, YYDKDF (reference sequence). In nucleotides, the CDR3 is TGTGCCACCAGCAGGGGGGGACAGATACGTGAAAAACTGTTTTTT. Translated: CATSRGGQIREKLFF. Variable domain in full (rest from reference TRBV15 and TRBJ1-4): DAMVIQNPRYQVTQFGKPVTLSCSQTLNHNVMYWYQQKSSQAPKLLFHYYDKDFNNEADTPDNFQSRRPNTSFCFLDIRSPGLGDTAMYLCATSRGGQIREKLFFGSGTQLSVL.

V and J are TRBV9 and TRBJ1-3; D is undetermined. The CDR3 spans 16 residues. Germline CDR1 SGDLS, CDR2 YYNGEE. V was trimmed by 0 bases and J by 0 bases, leaving 10 bases between them. The CDR3 DNA reads as TGTGCCAGCAGCGTAGCAGTGATAAACTCTGGAAACACCATATATTTT. Encoded protein: CASSVAVINSGNTIYF.

This rearrangement joins TRBV19 to TRBJ1-3, with D unclear. This CDR3 comprises 16 residues. Looked up from germline, CDR1 is LNHDA and CDR2 is SQIVND (reference sequence). The V gene lost 3 bases and the J gene lost 3 bases, with 15 bases spanning the gap. CDR3 nucleotides: TGTGCCAGTAGTATGGAGGATTCGGGCTTTGGAAACACCATATATTTT. It yields the protein CASSMEDSGFGNTIYF.

J is TRBJ2-1 and V is TRBV19; 12 bases agree with TRBD2. V lost 3 bases, J lost 8 bases, and 11 bases stayed unmatched. From germline, CDR1 is LNHDA and CDR2 SQIVND (reference sequence). This CDR3 is built from 17 residues. CDR3 in DNA: TGTGCCAGTAGTATCCGGCGACTAGCGGGAGTAGGAGATGAGCAGTTCTTC. Amino acids: CASSIRRLAGVGDEQFF.

This chain joins TRBV7-2 and TRBJ1-5; unclear D gene. CDR1 and CDR2 from the germline V gene are SGHTA and FQGNSA. V lost 5 bases and J lost 5, with 10 bases in between. The CDR3 has 13 amino acids. CDR3 nucleotide sequence: TGTGCCAGCAGCGTGATTGGACATCAGCCCCAGCATTTT. This codes for CASSVIGHQPQHF.

The gene calls are TRBV20-1 and TRBJ1-2; D is possibly TRBD1 (6 bases). V shed 3 bases and J shed 3 bases, with 11 bases lying between them. Germline assignment: CDR1 DFQATT and CDR2 SNEGSKA (reference sequence). This CDR3 comprises 13 residues. CDR3 in amino acids: CSASSGGDYGYTF. CDR3 bases: TGCAGTGCTAGTTCCGGGGGCGACTATGGCTACACCTTC.

The V and J genes are TRBV7-9 and TRBJ2-3, with D unclear. The CDR3 totals 12 residues. CDR1 and CDR2 (germline): SEHNR, FQNEAQ (reference sequence). The V and J ends lost 5 bases and 7 bases respectively, with 10 bases between them. The CDR3 region has the DNA TGTGCCAGCAGCCTCGAGGCGAATACGCAGTATTTT. Amino acid sequence: CASSLEANTQYF.

The gene calls are TRBV9 and TRBJ1-5; D is ambiguous. The CDR3 is 15 residues long. Germline lookup yields CDR1 SGDLS and CDR2 YYNGEE. The V end lost 0 bases, the J end lost 4 bases, and 11 bases lay between the germline ends. Written as DNA, the CDR3 is TGTGCCAGCAGCGTAGCCGGGGTCCCTAATCAGCCCCAGCATTTT. Translating gives CASSVAGVPNQPQHF.

The rearrangement uses TRBV7-9 and TRBJ1-6; TRBD1 aligns across 7 bases. V lost 4 bases to trimming and J lost 7 bases; unmatched junction nucleotides: 10. Germline V gives CDR1 SEHNR, CDR2 FQNEAQ (reference sequence). The CDR3 loop spans 16 amino acids. The CDR3 region is CASSSYRGAGNSPLHF. The CDR3 nucleotides read TGTGCCAGCAGCTCCTACAGGGGCGCAGGGAATTCACCCCTCCACTTT.

The rearrangement joins TRBV10-3 to TRBJ2-1, with TRBD2 identical over 7 bases. Trimming at V came to 3 bases and at J to 7 bases, leaving 6 bases not matched to a gene. The CDR3 spans 14 residues. CDR1 is ENHRY and CDR2 is SYGVKD in the germline V gene. Written as DNA, the CDR3 is TGTGCCATCAGTGATGCGAGGGAGGGGAATGAGCAGTTCTTC. Translation gives CAISDAREGNEQFF.

The chain is built from TRBV27 and TRBJ1-1, with D uncertain. Trimming removed 3 bases at V and 1 base at J, with 12 bases between. The CDR3 length is 15 residues. The germline V gene has CDR1 MNHEY and CDR2 SMNVEV (reference sequence). The CDR3 DNA reads TGTGCCAGCAGTTTTGGGGTTATCGGGAACACTGAAGCTTTCTTT. This codes for CASSFGVIGNTEAFF.

This clone was picked up one time. The rearrangement joins TRBV5-6 to TRBJ1-1; D might be TRBD1 (5 bases). The germline gives CDR1 SGHDT, CDR2 YYEEEE. Between the trimmed V and J ends, which lost 1 base and 3 bases, there was a span of 13 bases. The CDR3 runs to 15 residues. CDR3 amino acids: CASSLIHRKHTEAFF. The CDR3 bases are TGTGCCAGCAGCTTGATTCACAGGAAACACACTGAAGCTTTCTTT.

The rearrangement joins TRBV6-6 to TRBJ2-2; 7 nucleotides align to TRBD1. The germline CDR1 and CDR2 sequences are MNHNY and SVGAGI (reference sequence). Trimming at V came to 2 bases and at J to 8 bases, leaving 2 bases not matched to a gene. This CDR3 region has 13 residues. The CDR3 DNA reads TGTGCCAGCAGTTACAGGGGGCAGGGGGAGCTGTTTTTT. Translating gives CASSYRGQGELFF.

The chain recombines TRBV9 with TRBJ2-7; D might be TRBD1 (6 bases). CDR3 size: 16 residues. With 0 bases removed from V and 5 bases from J, the gap between germline ends came to 18 bases. Germline loops: CDR1 SGDLS, CDR2 YYNGEE. The CDR3 here is CASSVAARGAFDEQYF. Here the CDR3 DNA reads TGTGCCAGCAGCGTAGCTGCCAGGGGCGCTTTCGACGAGCAGTACTTC.

Worth noting for this clone: A read error may account for a junction end that differs from germline. This chain connects TRBV28 to TRBJ1-5; D call uncertain. This CDR3 has 13 residues. Germline V gene data show CDR1 as MDHEN and CDR2 as SYDVKM. CDR3 residues: CAGRREPNQPQHF. The DNA for the CDR3 is TGTGCCGGCAGACGGGAACCCAATCAGCCCCAGCATTTT.

This chain uses TRBV29-1 with TRBJ2-5; D may match TRBD1 or TRBD2 (5 bases each). Per the germline V gene, CDR1 is SQVTM and CDR2 is ANQGSEA. V shed 4 bases and J shed 2 bases, with 14 bases lying between them. CDR3 length: 14 amino acids. CDR3 loop: CSVVPSGTQETQYF. The CDR3 nucleotides are TGCAGCGTTGTACCGTCAGGGACGCAAGAGACCCAGTACTTC.

This sequence joins TRBV12-3 or TRBV12-4 and TRBJ1-6; D is perhaps TRBD1 (6 bases). CDR3 length: 13 residues. The germline V and J ends were trimmed by 7 bases and 10 bases, with 14 bases remaining between them. The DNA of the CDR3 is TGTGCCAGCACCCTTGGGGGGCGGTCACCCCTCCACTTT. This encodes CASTLGGRSPLHF.

The chain uses TRBV14 and TRBJ2-2; D may be TRBD2 (5 bases). The ends were cut back, 8 bases at V and 0 bases at J, with 10 bases in the middle. Germline V gene sequence: CDR1 SGHDN, CDR2 FVKESK. CDR3 length: 14 residues. CDR3 nucleotide sequence: TGTGCCAGCCGACCTAGCCCGAACACCGGGGAGCTGTTTTTT. It encodes CASRPSPNTGELFF.

The gene calls are TRBV30 and TRBJ1-1; D call uncertain. The germline V gene has CDR1 GTSNPN and CDR2 SVGIG (reference sequence). The CDR3 has 12 residues. V was shortened by 2 bases and J by 1 base, with 5 bases between the two germline ends. CDR3 in amino acids: CAWSNRNTEAFF. CDR3 nucleotide sequence: TGTGCCTGGAGTAACCGGAACACTGAAGCTTTCTTT.

J is TRBJ2-3 and V is TRBV19; D unresolved. Trimming removed 2 bases from V and 2 bases from J, with 11 bases in between. This CDR3 is built from 15 residues. Germline values: CDR1 LNHDA, CDR2 SQIVND (reference sequence). The CDR3 reads CASSISGGSTDTQYF. DNA for the CDR3: TGTGCCAGTAGTATATCGGGCGGCTCCACAGATACGCAGTATTTT.

V and J are TRBV4-1 and TRBJ2-7; D call uncertain. This CDR3 has 14 amino acids. Germline-derived CDR1 and CDR2 are MGHRA and YSYEKL. Trimming left V 1 base short and J 0 bases short, with 7 bases between. The CDR3: CASSQVINSYEQYF. The DNA for the CDR3 is TGCGCCAGCAGCCAAGTCATCAACTCCTACGAGCAGTACTTC.

The chain combines TRBV14 with TRBJ1-4; perhaps TRBD1 as D (6 bases). Germline CDR1 SGHDN, CDR2 FVKESK. V lost 6 bases, J lost 7 bases, and 12 bases lay in between. CDR3 size: 13 residues. CDR3 amino acids: CASRKQGGEKLFF. CDR3 nucleotides: TGTGCCAGCAGAAAACAGGGAGGTGAAAAACTGTTTTTT.

The rearrangement joins TRBV5-1 to TRBJ2-4; 9 nucleotides align to TRBD1. The junction had 14 bases not matched to a gene; V was cut back by 3 bases and J by 1 base. The germline V gene encodes CDR1 SGHRS and CDR2 YFSETQ. The CDR3 spans 19 residues. In nucleotides, the CDR3 is TGCGCCAGCAGCTCCCGGGGGGACAGGGCCGATCGGGCCAAAAACATTCAGTACTTC. Protein sequence: CASSSRGDRADRAKNIQYF.

The chain carries TRBV25-1 and TRBJ2-1, with 9 bases matching TRBD1. The germline V gene encodes CDR1 MGHDK and CDR2 SYGVNS. Trimming at V came to 3 bases and at J to 6 bases, leaving 6 bases not matched to a gene. The CDR3 runs to 15 residues. As DNA, the CDR3 is TGTGCCAGCAGTGATCCCCTGGACAGGGGCAATGAGCAGTTCTTC. Its translation: CASSDPLDRGNEQFF. The whole variable domain, filled in from reference TRBV25-1 and TRBJ2-1, reads EADIYQTPRYLVIGTGKKITLECSQTMGHDKMYWYQQDPGMELHLIHYSYGVNSTEKGDLSSESTVSRIRTEHFPLTLESARPSHTSQYLCASSDPLDRGNEQFFGPGTRLTVL.

The rearrangement joins TRBV4-2 to TRBJ2-1; D remains unclear. The V and J ends lost 1 base and 0 bases respectively, with 13 bases between them. The CDR3 length is 17 residues. CDR1 LGHNA and CDR2 YNFKEQ come from the germline V gene. The CDR3 DNA is TGTGCCAGCAGCCAAGCTCTCCAGGCCAACTCCTACAATGAGCAGTTCTTC. As protein: CASSQALQANSYNEQFF.

J is TRBJ2-5 and V is TRBV11-1; TRBD1 matches 8 bases. Per the germline V gene, CDR1 is SGHAT and CDR2 is FQDESV (reference sequence). The CDR3 sequence is 13 residues long. V shed 5 bases, J shed 5 bases, and the junction held 4 bases outside the gene matches. Written as DNA, the CDR3 is TGTGCCAGCAGCCGAGACAGGGGCGAGACCCAGTACTTC. Its translation is CASSRDRGETQYF.

The chain combines TRBV28 with TRBJ1-2; possible D gene TRBD1, 6 bases. CDR3 length equals 17 residues. Germline lookup yields CDR1 MDHEN and CDR2 SYDVKM. V shed 6 bases and J shed 4 bases, with 24 bases lying between them. CDR3 nucleotides: TGTGCCAGCAGGGCGGCAGGACAGCACACGACTGGCTATGGCTACACCTTC. Translation gives CASRAAGQHTTGYGYTF.